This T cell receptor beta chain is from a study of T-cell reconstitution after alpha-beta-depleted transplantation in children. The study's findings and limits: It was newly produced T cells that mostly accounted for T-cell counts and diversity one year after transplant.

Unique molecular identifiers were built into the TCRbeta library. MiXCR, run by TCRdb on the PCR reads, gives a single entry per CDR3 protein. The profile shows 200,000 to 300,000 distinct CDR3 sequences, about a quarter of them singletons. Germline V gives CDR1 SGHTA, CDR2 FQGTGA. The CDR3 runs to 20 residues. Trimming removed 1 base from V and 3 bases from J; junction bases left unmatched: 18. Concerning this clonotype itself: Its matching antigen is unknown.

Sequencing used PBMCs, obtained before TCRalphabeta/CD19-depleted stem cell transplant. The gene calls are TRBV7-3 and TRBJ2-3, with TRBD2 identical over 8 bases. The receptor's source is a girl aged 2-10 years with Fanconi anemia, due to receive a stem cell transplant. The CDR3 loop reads CASSLNIDSGKAKNTDTQYF. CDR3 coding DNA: TGTGCCAGCAGCTTAAACATTGATAGCGGGAAGGCAAAAAATACAGATACGCAGTATTTT.